The 4 T cell receptor beta chains below all came from one sample that was sequenced in a study of blood T cell repertoires in COVID-19. Sequenced by immunoSEQ multiplex PCR; TCRdb stores in-frame clones only, minus some. The table shows some 200,000 clones, with around 82% occurring only once. The sequencing input was peripheral blood. The receptors stem from a woman between 25 and 40 years old who had recovered from COVID-19.

The genes are TRBV28 and TRBJ1-2; possible D gene TRBD1, 5 bases. The germline V and J ends were trimmed by 6 bases and 3 bases, with 20 bases remaining between them. Looked up from germline, CDR1 is MDHEN and CDR2 is SYDVKM. The CDR3 has 16 residues. The CDR3 sequence is CASSTWGGGSDYGYTF. In DNA form, the CDR3 reads TGTGCCAGCAGCACCTGGGGCGGGGGGAGCGACTATGGCTACACCTTC.

The genes are TRBV7-3 and TRBJ2-1, with D maybe TRBD2 (6 bases). CDR1 and CDR2 (germline): SGHTA, FQGTGA. Deletions cut 5 bases from V and 7 bases from J, with 6 bases between. The CDR3 is made up of 11 amino acids. The CDR3 nucleotides are TGTGCCAGCAGCGGAGGGAATGAGCAGTTCTTC. Encoded protein: CASSGGNEQFF.

The chain recombines TRBV7-9 with TRBJ1-5; D is ambiguous. CDR1 is SEHNR, CDR2 FQNEAQ, per germline (reference sequence). The CDR3 contains 14 residues. The germline V and J ends were trimmed by 0 bases and 3 bases, with 6 bases remaining between them. CDR3 DNA sequence: TGTGCCAGCAGCTTAGCGCAGATCAATCAGCCCCAGCATTTT. It codes for CASSLAQINQPQHF.

This rearrangement joins TRBV12-5 to TRBJ2-1, with no clear D. Germline loops: CDR1 LGHNT, CDR2 FRNRAP. CDR3 length equals 15 residues. V lost 0 bases and J 9 bases, leaving 15 bases between the germline ends. For the CDR3, the DNA is TGTGCTAGTGGTTTGGTACGGAGTGACGGTAGTGAGCAGTTCTTC. Translating it yields CASGLVRSDGSEQFF.